The clone carrying this TCR beta chain was counted ten times or more. Its antigen is not known. Building the TCR beta libraries relied on iRepertoire HTBI primers, and CDR3 regions underwent Arm-PCR. Each CDR3 protein is one row after TCRdb ran MiXCR on the multiplex PCR reads. The sample lists a few hundred thousand distinct CDR3 sequences; 10% to 15% were seen once. This sample's time point: newly diagnosed GD, antithyroid drugs for less than 3 months. With RNA extracted from PBMCs as input, the TCR library was made. CDR1 MNHNS and CDR2 SASEGT come from the germline V gene. The CDR3 is 14 amino acids. Deletions cut 7 bases from V and 7 bases from J, with 16 bases between. This entry belongs to a study of regulatory T cells in long-lasting Graves disease. Findings of the study overall: Persistent Graves' patients showed less TCR diversity than newly diagnosed ones.

The same specimen was also included in a second study, on T cells in Graves' hyperthyroidism and ophthalmopathy.

The sequencing used peripheral blood mononuclear cells (PBMCs), collected at new diagnosis, from a patient treated with antithyroid drugs. The chain combines TRBV6-1 with TRBJ1-4; the D gene is possibly TRBD1 (6 bases). The receptor's source is a woman younger than 35 with Graves disease. The CDR3 DNA reads as TGTGCCAGCAACAGGGCCCTGGGCGGTGAAAAACTGTTTTTT. Protein: CASNRALGGEKLFF.